The 32 T cell receptor beta chains below come from one sample, sequenced in a study of CD8 T cells in ankylosing spondylitis. TCRdb re-called the 5' RACE reads through MiXCR, storing one row per CDR3 protein. The table lists about 130,000 distinct CDR3 sequences, 6% to 8.5% of them singletons. Sequencing was carried out using blood, either unsorted or a sorted T cell fraction (not recorded which). The origin of the receptors is a male donor with ankylosing spondylitis or in good health (not recorded which).

This clonotype was detected many times. The chain has TRBV20-1 and TRBJ1-2; D not certain. The length of the CDR3 is 11 residues. Trimming took 5 bases from V and 4 from J, leaving 8 bases between them. CDR1 and CDR2 (germline): DFQATT, SNEGSKA (reference sequence). CDR3 residues: CSAPGPYGYTF. DNA of the CDR3: TGCAGTGCTCCAGGTCCCTATGGCTACACCTTC.

This clonotype was detected ten times or more. The chain has TRBV29-1 and TRBJ1-1; D remains unclear. Trimming removed 5 bases from V and 4 bases from J, with 17 bases in between. The CDR3 has 14 amino acids. Germline assignment: CDR1 SQVTM and CDR2 ANQGSEA. CDR3 in amino acids: CSVLMRGQATEAFF. The CDR3 DNA sequence: TGCAGCGTTCTCATGCGGGGTCAGGCCACTGAAGCTTTCTTT.

This CDR3 reads CAWKREPTDTQYF. Here the CDR3 DNA reads TGTGCCTGGAAACGGGAGCCGACAGATACGCAGTATTTT. The chain employs TRBV30 and TRBJ2-3; tentative D call: TRBD2 (6 bases). Germline CDR1 is GTSNPN and CDR2 is SVGIG (reference sequence). The CDR3 covers 13 residues. Trimming shortened V by 4 bases and J by 3 bases, and 11 bases separated the two germline ends. Full variable domain (rest looked up from reference TRBV30 and TRBJ2-3): SQTIHQWPATLVQPVGSPLSLECTVEGTSNPNLYWYRQAAGRGLQLLFYSVGIGQISSEVPQNLSASRPQDRQFILSSKKLLLSDSGFYLCAWKREPTDTQYFGPGTRLTVL.

This clonotype showed up many times. The chain has TRBV5-1 and TRBJ2-3; D is unclear. Germline V gene data show CDR1 as SGHRS and CDR2 as YFSETQ. Trimming left V 0 bases short and J 4 bases short, with 3 bases between. This CDR3 contains 12 residues. The CDR3 bases are TGCGCCAGCAGCTTGGAGGCAGATACGCAGTATTTT. Its translation is CASSLEADTQYF.

Ten or more counts support this clonotype. This rearrangement joins TRBV20-1 to TRBJ2-7, with 7 bases lining up with TRBD2. V shed 5 bases and J 6 bases; nucleotides not matched to a gene: 7. The CDR3 length is 12 residues. Germline V CDR1 and CDR2: DFQATT, SNEGSKA (reference sequence). CDR3 residues: CSARGSTREQYF. The CDR3, as DNA: TGCAGTGCTCGCGGGAGCACCCGCGAGCAGTACTTC.

This clonotype was recorded at least ten times. This chain uses TRBV5-1 with TRBJ2-2; 9 bases map to TRBD1. J gave up 4 bases and V 2 bases, and 3 bases lay outside the gene matches. Per the germline V gene, CDR1 is SGHRS and CDR2 is YFSETQ. This CDR3 region has 15 residues. The CDR3: CASSFRQGGTGELFF. CDR3 nucleotides: TGCGCCAGCAGCTTCCGACAGGGGGGCACCGGGGAGCTGTTTTTT.

In this sample, this clonotype turned up many times. The chain couples TRBV9 to TRBJ1-1; unclear D gene. In germline, CDR1 is SGDLS, CDR2 YYNGEE. Trimming removed 0 bases from V and 1 base from J, with 7 bases in between. The length of the CDR3 is 14 residues. CDR3 region: CASSVVGKNTEAFF. The CDR3 DNA is TGTGCCAGCAGCGTAGTTGGGAAGAACACTGAAGCTTTCTTT.

In its sample, this clonotype was seen many times. The rearrangement links TRBV6-1 to TRBJ1-2; 7 bases agree with TRBD1. CDR3 length: 14 amino acids. Germline CDR1 MNHNS, CDR2 SASEGT. The V and J ends lost 8 bases and 2 bases, in that order; junction bases with no gene match: 8. The CDR3: CASGRKTGNYGYTF. CDR3 DNA sequence: TGTGCCAGCGGGCGAAAGACAGGGAACTATGGCTACACCTTC.

Many counts were recorded for this clonotype. The chain recombines TRBV29-1 with TRBJ2-6, with 12 bases aligning to TRBD1. V lost 2 bases to trimming and J lost 4 bases; unmatched junction nucleotides: 9. The length of the CDR3 is 18 residues. Germline lookup yields CDR1 SQVTM and CDR2 ANQGSEA. This CDR3 is CSVETRDRGHYGANVLTF. The CDR3 coding sequence is TGCAGCGTTGAAACCCGGGACAGGGGGCATTACGGGGCCAACGTCCTGACTTTC.

This clonotype was seen many times. The rearrangement uses TRBV27 and TRBJ2-3, with TRBD1 identical over 8 bases. Germline CDR1 MNHEY, CDR2 SMNVEV (reference sequence). The length of the CDR3 is 14 residues. V gave up 5 bases and J gave up 3 bases; unmatched junction bases: 4. The CDR3 protein is CASSTRGRTDTQYF. CDR3 bases: TGTGCCAGCAGTACCAGGGGGCGTACAGATACGCAGTATTTT.

This clonotype was observed many times. V is TRBV12-5 and J is TRBJ2-2; D unresolved. Trimming left V 2 bases short and J 2 bases short, with 6 bases between. The germline V gene encodes CDR1 LGHNT and CDR2 FRNRAP. The CDR3 runs 14 residues. The CDR3 DNA reads TGTGCTAGTGGTTTGCCAGGTAACACCGGGGAGCTGTTTTTT. This encodes CASGLPGNTGELFF.

This clonotype was counted at least ten times. In DNA form, the CDR3 reads TGTGCCACCAGCAGAGTAGTGGGCTGGCAAATCAATGAGCAGTTCTTC. Its translation: CATSRVVGWQINEQFF. The rearrangement uses TRBV15 and TRBJ2-1; no firm D call. The germline V gene encodes CDR1 LNHNV and CDR2 YYDKDF (reference sequence). Between the trimmed V and J ends, which lost 1 base and 6 bases, there was a span of 16 bases. CDR3 length: 16 amino acids.

This clonotype was counted ten times or more. The chain uses TRBV7-9 and TRBJ2-3, with D perhaps matching TRBD1 or TRBD2 (5 bases each). Trimming cost V 2 bases and J 4 bases, with 13 bases left between them. This CDR3 spans 15 amino acids. Germline-derived CDR1 and CDR2 are SEHNR and FQNEAQ (reference sequence). DNA for the CDR3: TGTGCCAGCAGCTTAAGGGGAGTAGGCGCAGATACGCAGTATTTT. As protein: CASSLRGVGADTQYF.

In its sample, this clonotype was seen many times. The V gene is TRBV5-1, the J gene TRBJ2-7; 7 bases fit TRBD2. Germline CDR1 reads SGHRS; CDR2 reads YFSETQ. CDR3 size: 14 residues. The trim removed 4 bases at V and 6 bases at J, leaving 10 bases unmatched. The CDR3, as DNA: TGCGCCAGCAGCCCTAGCGGAGGGGCCTCCGAGCAGTACTTC. It translates to CASSPSGGASEQYF.

This clonotype was seen ten or more times. This chain joins TRBV5-1 and TRBJ2-2; tentatively, D is TRBD2 (5 bases). V was trimmed by 4 bases and J by 6 bases, leaving 10 bases between them. CDR3 length: 13 residues. Germline-derived CDR1 and CDR2 are SGHRS and YFSETQ. CDR3 amino acids: CASSPTGSGELFF. CDR3 sequence (DNA): TGCGCCAGCAGCCCTACGGGGTCCGGGGAGCTGTTTTTT.

Many counts were recorded for this clonotype. The J gene is TRBJ2-3, the V gene TRBV20-1, with D perhaps matching TRBD1 (5 bases). The CDR3 is 14 amino acids. Germline CDR1 and CDR2: DFQATT and SNEGSKA (reference sequence). CDR3 loop: CGSRGARGTDTQYF. The CDR3 region has the DNA TGCGGTTCTAGGGGTGCTAGAGGCACAGATACGCAGTATTTT.

This clonotype was picked up many times. The chain combines TRBV28 with TRBJ1-3; 9 bases match TRBD1. The CDR3 covers 18 residues. With V trimmed by 4 bases and J by 0 bases, 10 bases remained unmatched. Germline V gives CDR1 MDHEN, CDR2 SYDVKM. CDR3 sequence reads: CASSSTGGPTISGNTIYF. DNA for the CDR3: TGTGCCAGCAGTTCCACAGGGGGCCCCACGATCTCTGGAAACACCATATATTTT.

This clonotype was counted many times. The V call is TRBV7-8, the J call TRBJ1-2; D ambiguous. This CDR3 has 15 amino acids. Trimming shortened V by 3 bases and J by 4 bases, and 15 bases separated the two germline ends. Germline V lookup: CDR1 SGHVS, CDR2 FQNEAQ. The CDR3 region has the DNA TGTGCCAGCAGCTTCACGACCGAGTCTAGCTATGGCTACACCTTC. It encodes CASSFTTESSYGYTF.

This clonotype was recorded at least ten times. V and J are TRBV20-1 and TRBJ2-3; D remains ambiguous. CDR1 and CDR2 (germline): DFQATT, SNEGSKA (reference sequence). Trimming took off 0 bases at V and 2 bases at J, with 12 bases between the two ends. CDR3 size: 15 residues. The CDR3 sequence is CSARDRVSNTDTQYF. The CDR3 nucleotides are TGCAGTGCTAGAGATCGTGTCAGCAACACAGATACGCAGTATTTT.

This clonotype was found many times. The CDR3 nucleotides are TGCAGTGCTAGAGATTCAAAGCGGCAATCCACAGATACGCAGTATTTT. Translation gives CSARDSKRQSTDTQYF. The chain carries TRBV20-1 and TRBJ2-3, with TRBD2 as a possible D gene (5 bases). CDR3 length equals 16 residues. Germline values: CDR1 DFQATT, CDR2 SNEGSKA (reference sequence). Trimming cost V 0 bases and J 2 bases, with 15 bases left between them.

The rearrangement joins TRBV5-5 to TRBJ1-5, with D maybe TRBD1 (6 bases). V shed 4 bases and J shed 6 bases, with 14 bases lying between them. Germline V gene sequence: CDR1 SGHKS, CDR2 YYEKEE (reference sequence). This CDR3 has 14 amino acids. CDR3 sequence (DNA): TGTGCCAGCAGCAATATTCAACAGGGTCAGCCCCAGCATTTT. It encodes CASSNIQQGQPQHF.

This clonotype was seen ten or more times. The rearrangement uses TRBV9 and TRBJ2-1; 8 bases agree with TRBD2. This CDR3 has 17 residues. Per germline, CDR1 SGDLS and CDR2 YYNGEE. The junction had 6 bases not matched to a gene; V was cut back by 1 base and J by 0 bases. The CDR3 region has the DNA TGTGCCAGCAGCGTACATAGCGGGAAGAGCTCCTACAATGAGCAGTTCTTC. It translates to CASSVHSGKSSYNEQFF.

At least ten counts were recorded for this clonotype. The rearrangement uses TRBV12-3 or TRBV12-4 and TRBJ1-5; D possibly corresponds to TRBD1 (5 bases). The CDR3 runs 15 residues. V was clipped by 5 bases and J by 5 bases, with 16 bases between them. CDR3 loop: CASSRGLTRDQPQHF. In DNA form, the CDR3 reads TGTGCCAGCAGTCGGGGCCTAACTAGGGATCAGCCCCAGCATTTT.

In its sample, this clonotype was seen many times. The genes are TRBV12-3 or TRBV12-4 and TRBJ2-2; no reliable D call. Deletions cut 7 bases from V and 6 bases from J, with 9 bases between. The CDR3 consists of 12 residues. The CDR3 bases are TGTGCCAGCAAAGACCCCGCCGGGGAGCTGTTTTTT. Its protein is CASKDPAGELFF.

This clonotype was observed many times. The chain employs TRBV7-3 and TRBJ2-1; 9 positions match TRBD2. CDR3 length equals 16 residues. Germline assignment: CDR1 SGHTA and CDR2 FQGTGA. J was trimmed by 7 bases and V by 6 bases; bases with no gene match: 13. CDR3 coding DNA: TGTGCCAGCAGTCAGGGCTCGGGACTAGCCCTAAATGAGCAGTTCTTC. It specifies CASSQGSGLALNEQFF.

This clonotype was recorded at least ten times. The chain joins TRBV20-1 to TRBJ2-3; 12 bases map to TRBD2. CDR1 and CDR2 from the germline V gene are DFQATT and SNEGSKA (reference sequence). This CDR3 is built from 15 residues. V was pared by 4 bases and J by 4 bases, with 6 bases of the junction left unmatched. In DNA form, the CDR3 reads TGCAGTGCTAACCGACTAGCGGGAGTTTCAGATACGCAGTATTTT. Protein: CSANRLAGVSDTQYF.

This clonotype was counted ten times or more. The V call is TRBV5-6, the J call TRBJ2-7; no firm D call. This CDR3 is built from 13 residues. V dropped 4 bases and J dropped 3 bases, with 11 bases sitting between them. Germline V gene lookup returns CDR1 SGHDT and CDR2 YYEEEE. The CDR3 bases are TGTGCCAGCAGCCGACGGACGATCTACGAGCAGTACTTC. This sequence encodes CASSRRTIYEQYF.

This clonotype showed up many times. This chain joins TRBV5-1 and TRBJ2-7; 10 nucleotides line up with TRBD1. Germline assignment: CDR1 SGHRS and CDR2 YFSETQ. The CDR3 sequence is 17 residues long. With 1 base clipped from V and 0 bases from J, the junction kept 7 bases outside the gene matches. CDR3 region: CASSLFAGTGASYEQYF. CDR3 nucleotides: TGCGCCAGCAGCTTGTTTGCCGGGACAGGGGCCTCCTACGAGCAGTACTTC.

This clonotype was picked up many times. J is TRBJ2-1 and V is TRBV7-2; no definite D call. Germline V gene data show CDR1 as SGHTA and CDR2 as FQGNSA. The CDR3 is 12 amino acids. V was cut by 6 bases and J by 8 bases, with 11 bases left in between. The CDR3 sequence is CASSIRVDEQFF. CDR3 DNA sequence: TGTGCCAGCAGTATAAGGGTGGATGAGCAGTTCTTC. Based on the CDR3 plus reference TRBV7-2 and TRBJ2-1, the full variable domain is GAGVSQSPSNKVTEKGKDVELRCDPISGHTALYWYRQSLGQGLEFLIYFQGNSAPDKSGLPSDRFSAERTGGSVSTLTIQRTQQEDSAVYLCASSIRVDEQFFGPGTRLTVL.

The sample holds many counts of this clonotype. The CDR3 sequence: CASSLVAGGDYGYTF. In DNA form, the CDR3 reads TGCGCCAGCAGCTTGGTAGCGGGGGGCGACTATGGCTACACCTTC. The V and J genes are TRBV5-1 and TRBJ1-2; perhaps TRBD1 as D (6 bases). The CDR3 contains 15 residues. CDR1 SGHRS and CDR2 YFSETQ come from the germline V gene. Trimming took off 0 bases at V and 3 bases at J, with 12 bases between the two ends.

This clonotype appeared many times. The chain carries TRBV5-6 and TRBJ2-5; a weak D match, TRBD2 (5 bases). V lost 0 bases, J lost 2 bases, and 14 bases lay in between. The CDR3 runs 16 residues. CDR1 SGHDT and CDR2 YYEEEE come from the germline V gene. The CDR3 sequence is CASSLDERTVQETQYF. CDR3 bases: TGTGCCAGCAGCTTGGACGAGCGGACGGTACAAGAGACCCAGTACTTC. Using reference TRBV5-6 and TRBJ2-5 for the parts outside the CDR3, the full variable domain is DAGVTQSPTHLIKTRGQQVTLRCSPKSGHDTVSWYQQALGQGPQFIFQYYEEEERQRGNFPDRFSGHQFPNYSSELNVNALLLGDSALYLCASSLDERTVQETQYFGPGTRLLVL.

This clonotype was detected ten times or more. The chain employs TRBV5-1 and TRBJ2-7; D gene uncertain. CDR1 is SGHRS and CDR2 is YFSETQ in the germline V gene. Trimming took off 0 bases at V and 4 bases at J, with 11 bases between the two ends. The CDR3 contains 14 residues. The CDR3 spells CASSLERHAYEQYF. The DNA for the CDR3 is TGCGCCAGCAGCTTGGAACGCCATGCGTACGAGCAGTACTTC.